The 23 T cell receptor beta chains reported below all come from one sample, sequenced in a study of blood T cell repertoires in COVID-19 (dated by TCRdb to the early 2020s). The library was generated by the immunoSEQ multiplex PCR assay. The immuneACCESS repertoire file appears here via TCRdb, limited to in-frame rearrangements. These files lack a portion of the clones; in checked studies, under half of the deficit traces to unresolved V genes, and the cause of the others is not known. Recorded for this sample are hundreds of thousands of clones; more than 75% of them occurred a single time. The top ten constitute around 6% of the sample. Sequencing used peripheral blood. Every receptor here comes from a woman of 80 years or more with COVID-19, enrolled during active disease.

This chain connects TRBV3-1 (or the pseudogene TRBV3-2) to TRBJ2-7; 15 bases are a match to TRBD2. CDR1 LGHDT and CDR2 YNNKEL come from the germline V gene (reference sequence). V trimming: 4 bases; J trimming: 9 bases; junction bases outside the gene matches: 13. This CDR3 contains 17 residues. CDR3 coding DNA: TGTGCCAGCAGCCGCGGGAAGGGGACTAGCGGGGGGCAGGGGCAGTACTTC. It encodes CASSRGKGTSGGQGQYF.

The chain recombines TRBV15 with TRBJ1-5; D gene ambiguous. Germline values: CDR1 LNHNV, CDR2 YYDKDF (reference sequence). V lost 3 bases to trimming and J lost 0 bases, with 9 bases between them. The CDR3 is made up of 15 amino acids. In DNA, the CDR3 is TGTGCCACCAGCAGCGGGGTCTCTAGCAATCAGCCCCAGCATTTT. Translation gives CATSSGVSSNQPQHF. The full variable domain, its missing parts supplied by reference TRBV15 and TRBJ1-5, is DAMVIQNPRYQVTQFGKPVTLSCSQTLNHNVMYWYQQKSSQAPKLLFHYYDKDFNNEADTPDNFQSRRPNTSFCFLDIRSPGLGDTAMYLCATSSGVSSNQPQHFGDGTRLSIL.

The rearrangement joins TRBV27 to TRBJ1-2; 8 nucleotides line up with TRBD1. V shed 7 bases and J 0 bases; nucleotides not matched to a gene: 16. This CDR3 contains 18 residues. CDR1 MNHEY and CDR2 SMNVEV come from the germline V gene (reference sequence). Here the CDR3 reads CASKIYGTGGLSNYGYTF. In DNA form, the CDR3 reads TGTGCCAGCAAGATTTACGGAACAGGGGGACTATCTAACTATGGCTACACCTTC.

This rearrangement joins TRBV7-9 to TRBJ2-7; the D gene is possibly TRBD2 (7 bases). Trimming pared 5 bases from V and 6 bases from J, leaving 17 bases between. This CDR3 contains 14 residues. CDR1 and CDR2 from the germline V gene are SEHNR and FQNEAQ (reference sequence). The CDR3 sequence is CASSPLRGAREQYV. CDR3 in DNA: TGTGCCAGCAGCCCCTTACGGGGGGCTCGCGAGCAGTACGTC.

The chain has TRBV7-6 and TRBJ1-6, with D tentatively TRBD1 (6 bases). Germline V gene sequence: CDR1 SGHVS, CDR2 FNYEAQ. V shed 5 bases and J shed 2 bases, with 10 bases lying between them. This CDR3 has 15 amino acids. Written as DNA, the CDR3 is TGTGCCAGCAGCCCACAGGGCCCCTATAATTCACCCCTCCACTTT. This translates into CASSPQGPYNSPLHF.

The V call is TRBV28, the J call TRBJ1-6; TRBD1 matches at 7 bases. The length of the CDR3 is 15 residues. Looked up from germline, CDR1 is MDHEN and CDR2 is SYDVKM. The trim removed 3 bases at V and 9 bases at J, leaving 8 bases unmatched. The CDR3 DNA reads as TGTGCCAGCAGTTTCGGGAGACAGGGACGTTCACCCCTCCACTTT. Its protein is CASSFGRQGRSPLHF. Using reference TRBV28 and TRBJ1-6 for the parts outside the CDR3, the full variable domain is DVKVTQSSRYLVKRTGEKVFLECVQDMDHENMFWYRQDPGLGLRLIYFSYDVKMKEKGDIPEGYSVSREKKERFSLILESASTNQTSMYLCASSFGRQGRSPLHFGNGTRLTVT.

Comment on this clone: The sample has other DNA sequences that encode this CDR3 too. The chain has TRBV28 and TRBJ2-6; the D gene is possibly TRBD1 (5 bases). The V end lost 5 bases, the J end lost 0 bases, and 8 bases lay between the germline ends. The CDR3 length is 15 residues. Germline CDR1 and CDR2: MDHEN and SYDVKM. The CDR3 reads CASSLQGSGANVLTF. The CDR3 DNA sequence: TGTGCCAGCAGTCTTCAGGGCTCTGGGGCCAACGTCCTGACTTTC.

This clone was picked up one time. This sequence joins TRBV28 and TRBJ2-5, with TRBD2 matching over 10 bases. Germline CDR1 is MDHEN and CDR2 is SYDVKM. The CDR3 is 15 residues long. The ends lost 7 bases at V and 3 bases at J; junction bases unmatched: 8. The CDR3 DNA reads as TGTGCCAGCAACTTTTTAGCGGGGGGAAAAGAGACCCAGTACTTC. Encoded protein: CASNFLAGGKETQYF.

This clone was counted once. DNA for the CDR3: TGTGCCGGCAAGCGGGGTGCCTTGGAGACCCAGTACTTC. Translating gives CAGKRGALETQYF. The chain is built from TRBV6-5 and TRBJ2-5; 7 bases fit TRBD2. There are 13 residues in the CDR3. J was trimmed by 5 bases and V by 11 bases; bases with no gene match: 11. Germline loops: CDR1 MNHEY, CDR2 SVGAGI.

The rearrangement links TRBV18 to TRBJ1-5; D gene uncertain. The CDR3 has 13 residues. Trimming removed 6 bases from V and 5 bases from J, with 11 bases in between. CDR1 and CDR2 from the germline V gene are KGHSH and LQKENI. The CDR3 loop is CASSVDGDQPQHF. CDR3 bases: TGTGCCAGCTCGGTGGACGGGGATCAGCCCCAGCATTTT.

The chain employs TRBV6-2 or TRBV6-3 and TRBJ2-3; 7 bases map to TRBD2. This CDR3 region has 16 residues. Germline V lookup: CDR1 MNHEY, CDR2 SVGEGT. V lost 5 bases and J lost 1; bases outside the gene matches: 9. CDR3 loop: CASSRSRGVGTDTQYF. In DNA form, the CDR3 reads TGTGCCAGCAGTAGAAGTCGGGGGGTCGGCACAGATACGCAGTATTTT.

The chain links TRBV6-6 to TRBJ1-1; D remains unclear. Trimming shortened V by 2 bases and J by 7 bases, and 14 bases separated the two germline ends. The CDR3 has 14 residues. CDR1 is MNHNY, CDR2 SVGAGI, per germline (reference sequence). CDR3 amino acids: CASSYNRGEFEAFF. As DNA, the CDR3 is TGTGCCAGCAGTTACAATCGGGGAGAATTTGAAGCTTTCTTT.

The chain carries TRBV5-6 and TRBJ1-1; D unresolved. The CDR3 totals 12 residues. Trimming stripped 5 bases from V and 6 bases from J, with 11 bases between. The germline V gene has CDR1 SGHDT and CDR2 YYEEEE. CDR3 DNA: TGTGCCAGCAGTTTTCAGGTGGCTGAAGCTTTCTTT. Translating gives CASSFQVAEAFF. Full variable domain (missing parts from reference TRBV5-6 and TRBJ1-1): DAGVTQSPTHLIKTRGQQVTLRCSPKSGHDTVSWYQQALGQGPQFIFQYYEEEERQRGNFPDRFSGHQFPNYSSELNVNALLLGDSALYLCASSFQVAEAFFGQGTRLTVV.

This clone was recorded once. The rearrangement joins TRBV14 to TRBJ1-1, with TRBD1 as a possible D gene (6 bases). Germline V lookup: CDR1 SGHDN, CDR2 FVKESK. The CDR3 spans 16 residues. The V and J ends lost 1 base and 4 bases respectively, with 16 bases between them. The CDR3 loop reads CASSQGGGHRGTEAFF. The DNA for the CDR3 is TGTGCCAGCAGCCAAGGGGGGGGGCACCGGGGCACTGAAGCTTTCTTT.

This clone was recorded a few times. As DNA, the CDR3 is TGCGCCAGCAGCCAAGATGAGAACAGGGGGAAGTTCATTCAGTACTTC. Its protein product is CASSQDENRGKFIQYF. The rearrangement uses TRBV4-3 and TRBJ2-4; 8 bases line up with TRBD1. V lost 0 bases, J lost 9 bases, and 10 bases stayed unmatched. The CDR3 loop spans 16 amino acids. Germline V lookup: CDR1 LGHNA, CDR2 YSLEER.

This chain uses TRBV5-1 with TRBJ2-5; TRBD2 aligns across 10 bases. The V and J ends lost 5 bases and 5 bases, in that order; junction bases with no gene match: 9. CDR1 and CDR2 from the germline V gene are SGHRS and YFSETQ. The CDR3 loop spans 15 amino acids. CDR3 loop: CASRKSGGAEETQYF. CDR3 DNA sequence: TGCGCCAGCAGGAAAAGCGGGGGGGCCGAGGAGACCCAGTACTTC.

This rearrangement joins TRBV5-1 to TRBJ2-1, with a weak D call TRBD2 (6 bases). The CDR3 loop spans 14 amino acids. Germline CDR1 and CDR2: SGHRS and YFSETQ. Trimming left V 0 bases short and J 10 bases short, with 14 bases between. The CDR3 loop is CASSLVTAGGEQFF. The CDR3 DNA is TGCGCCAGCAGCTTGGTGACCGCTGGAGGGGAGCAGTTCTTC.

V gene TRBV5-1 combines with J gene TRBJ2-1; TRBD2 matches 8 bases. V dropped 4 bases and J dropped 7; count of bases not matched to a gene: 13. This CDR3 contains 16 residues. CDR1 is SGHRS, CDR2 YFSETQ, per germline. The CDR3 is CASSLTTGGAGNEQFF. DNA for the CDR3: TGCGCCAGCAGCCTAACCACGGGGGGGGCTGGAAATGAGCAGTTCTTC.

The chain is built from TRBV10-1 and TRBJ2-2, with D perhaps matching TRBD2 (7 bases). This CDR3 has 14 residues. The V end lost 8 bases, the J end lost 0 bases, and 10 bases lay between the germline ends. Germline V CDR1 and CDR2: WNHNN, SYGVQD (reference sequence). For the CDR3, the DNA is TGCGCCAGCGGGGAGGGGGCGAACACCGGGGAGCTGTTTTTT. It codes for CASGEGANTGELFF.

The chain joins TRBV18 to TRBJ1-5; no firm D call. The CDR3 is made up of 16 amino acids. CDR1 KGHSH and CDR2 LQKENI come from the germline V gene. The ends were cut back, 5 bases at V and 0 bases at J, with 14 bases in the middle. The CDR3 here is CASSATRDYSNQPQHF. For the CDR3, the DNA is TGTGCCAGCTCAGCGACCAGAGACTATAGCAATCAGCCCCAGCATTTT.

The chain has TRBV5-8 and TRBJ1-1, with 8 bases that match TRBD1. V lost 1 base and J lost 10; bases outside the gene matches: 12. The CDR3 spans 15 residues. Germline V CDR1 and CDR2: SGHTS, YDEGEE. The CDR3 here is CASSLQGAQVWGAFF. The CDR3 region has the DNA TGTGCCAGCAGCTTGCAGGGGGCGCAGGTTTGGGGAGCTTTCTTT.

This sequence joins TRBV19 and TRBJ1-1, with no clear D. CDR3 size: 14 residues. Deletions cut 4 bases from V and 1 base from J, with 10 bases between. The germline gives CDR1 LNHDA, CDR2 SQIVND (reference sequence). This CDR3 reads CASSKSRRNTEAFF. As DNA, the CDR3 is TGTGCCAGTAGTAAGAGCCGAAGGAACACTGAAGCTTTCTTT. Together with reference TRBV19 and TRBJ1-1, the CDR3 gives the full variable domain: DGGITQSPKYLFRKEGQNVTLSCEQNLNHDAMYWYRQDPGQGLRLIYYSQIVNDFQKGDIAEGYSVSREKKESFPLTVTSAQKNPTAFYLCASSKSRRNTEAFFGQGTRLTVV.

In nucleotides, the CDR3 is TGTGCCAGCAGCCCTCCCGGGACAGGGCACGAAAAACTGTTTTTT. Translating gives CASSPPGTGHEKLFF. This chain links TRBV3-1 (or the pseudogene TRBV3-2) with TRBJ1-4; 9 bases map to TRBD1. The CDR3 is made up of 15 amino acids. V was clipped by 4 bases and J by 8 bases; unmatched bases: 8. CDR1 LGHDT and CDR2 YNNKEL come from the germline V gene (reference sequence).